This TCR beta chain was documented in a study of blood T cell repertoires in COVID-19. This clone was seen more than once but under ten times. Other DNA sequences of this sample code for an identical CDR3. Generated by immunoSEQ multiplex PCR, the TCRdb table keeps only in-frame clones and is missing some. The sample consists of roughly 240,000 clones, about nine tenths of them appearing once. CDR1 and CDR2 from the germline V gene are MDHEN and SYDVKM. Germline trimming cut 5 bases from V and 4 bases from J; bases unmatched to any gene: 3. CDR3 length: 13 residues. Cohorts were based on clinical histories the participants reported.

Sequencing was performed on PBMCs or T cells enriched from blood (not recorded which). The source is a man aged 45 to 65 who had been exposed to COVID-19. The V call is TRBV28, the J call TRBJ1-1; 8 bases are a match to TRBD1. The CDR3 spells CASSRTGGTEAFF. The DNA of the CDR3 is TGTGCCAGCAGTCGTACAGGGGGCACTGAAGCTTTCTTT.